The clone carrying this T cell receptor beta chain was seen ten or more times. Its antigen is still unknown. TCRbeta library preparation incorporated unique molecular identifiers. TCRdb passed the PCR reads through MiXCR, listing each CDR3 protein once. The data show approximately 350,000 distinct CDR3 sequences, 15% to 20% seen once. This entry comes from a study of T-cell reconstitution after alpha-beta-depleted transplantation in children. Findings and caveats of the study: Several hundred rapidly expanded clones from non-depleted graft cells reportedly supplied alpha-beta T cells about two months post-transplant. It was newly produced T cells that mostly accounted for T-cell counts and diversity one year after transplant.

The germline V and J ends were trimmed by 7 bases and 7 bases, with 17 bases remaining between them. This CDR3 is 14 amino acids long. The germline gives CDR1 SGHVS, CDR2 FQNEAQ. This clonotype was sampled from a male patient under 10 years old who had a stem cell transplant for acute lymphoblastic leukemia, so the T cells may come from the graft donor. The sequencing used PBMCs, mostly from graft donor cells, collected 360 days after TCRalphabeta/CD19-depleted stem cell transplant. The rearrangement joins TRBV7-8 to TRBJ1-3, with no clear D. The CDR3 sequence: CASTQHPHWNTIYF. DNA for the CDR3: TGTGCCAGCACACAACACCCTCACTGGAACACCATATATTTT.